This T cell receptor (beta chain) stems from a study of blood T cell repertoires in COVID-19. At the level of the study: From T cells, B-cell-depleted T cells, or PBMCs came the material, which was cDNA or gDNA.

Trimming cost V 6 bases and J 0 bases, with 6 bases left between them. Germline CDR1 is MRHNA and CDR2 is SNTAGT. CDR3 length equals 12 residues. Authors' analysis steps: Cell counts per sample came from amplifying reference gene primers. Libraries were prepared by immunoSEQ multiplex PCR; TCRdb keeps only in-frame clonotypes and omits some of them. V and J calls and clone size come straight from that table; D and trimming were deduced from the DNA. The repertoire includes about 46,000 clones, approximately 83% of them detected once, and less than 35% sits in the top ten. The source material was peripheral blood. The chain combines TRBV6-4 with TRBJ2-7; no reliable D call. The clonotype was recovered from a woman aged 80 or older with COVID-19, enrolled during active disease. CDR3 DNA: TGTGCCAGCAGGCGGTCCTCCTACGAGCAGTACTTC. It translates to CASRRSSYEQYF.